This TCR beta chain was obtained from a study of shared clonotypes between healthy human individuals. Trimming took 5 bases from V and 5 from J; bases not matched to a gene: 18. Germline V gene sequence: CDR1 SEHNR, CDR2 FQNEAQ (reference sequence). The CDR3 totals 19 residues. Generated by immunoSEQ multiplex PCR, the TCRdb table keeps only in-frame clones and is missing some. Seen here are approximately 710,000 clones, less than 95% observed once, and the top ten hold 34%. What CD8 memory combined were CD45RO+ cells and CCR7-negative CD45RA+ TemRA cells. The sample comprised memory CD8+ T cells from PBMCs. Regarding subset: CD45RO+ cells pooled with CCR7-negative TemRA cells. The sequence was obtained from a man between 18 and 35 years old in good health. Some clones in this sample may be carry-over from other donors' samples. The rearrangement links TRBV7-9 to TRBJ2-5; 12 nucleotides align to TRBD2. CDR3 sequence reads: CASSLTPRASGRDPETQYF. Written as DNA, the CDR3 is TGTGCCAGCAGCCTAACCCCAAGGGCTAGCGGGAGGGATCCCGAGACCCAGTACTTC.